The 25 T cell receptor beta chains in this list originate from one sample, sequenced in a study of blood T cell repertoires in COVID-19. Profiling relied on immunoSEQ multiplex PCR, and the TCRdb table lists in-frame clones only, not all of them. The table has 120,000 or so clones, roughly 74% seen once. Specimen: peripheral blood. The receptors stem from a man between 60 and 75 years old with acute or convalescent COVID-19.

The rearrangement joins TRBV27 to TRBJ2-7; possibly TRBD2 for D (5 bases). Between the trimmed V and J ends, which lost 6 bases and 2 bases, there was a span of 20 bases. Per the germline V gene, CDR1 is MNHEY and CDR2 is SMNVEV (reference sequence). The length of the CDR3 is 16 residues. This CDR3 reads CASRRPGLRSTYEQYF. As DNA, the CDR3 is TGTGCCAGCAGACGACCCGGACTGCGGTCAACCTACGAGCAGTACTTC.

This clone showed up just a few times. At the DNA level, this CDR3 is encoded by other sequences in the same sample as well. V usage is TRBV27 and J usage is TRBJ1-6, with 7 bases lining up with TRBD1. This CDR3 region has 13 residues. Germline CDR1 and CDR2: MNHEY and SMNVEV (reference sequence). V dropped 5 bases and J dropped 9; count of bases not matched to a gene: 4. The CDR3, as DNA: TGTGCCAGCAGTAGGGACAGAGGTTCACCCCTCCACTTT. Protein sequence: CASSRDRGSPLHF.

The chain couples TRBV19 to TRBJ1-2; the D gene is possibly TRBD1 (6 bases). This CDR3 is 13 amino acids long. Germline lookup yields CDR1 LNHDA and CDR2 SQIVND (reference sequence). Trimming shortened V by 5 bases and J by 7 bases, and 14 bases separated the two germline ends. This CDR3 reads CASSSTGFTGYTF. DNA of the CDR3: TGTGCCAGTAGTTCTACAGGGTTTACTGGCTACACCTTC.

The chain recombines TRBV5-6 with TRBJ1-1; 10 bases are a match to TRBD1. This CDR3 contains 16 residues. V gave up 4 bases and J gave up 4 bases; unmatched junction bases: 10. CDR1 SGHDT and CDR2 YYEEEE come from the germline V gene. The CDR3 loop is CASSQWTGGIVTEAFF. Written as DNA, the CDR3 is TGTGCCAGCAGCCAATGGACAGGGGGAATCGTCACTGAAGCTTTCTTT. Based on the CDR3 plus reference TRBV5-6 and TRBJ1-1, the full variable domain is DAGVTQSPTHLIKTRGQQVTLRCSPKSGHDTVSWYQQALGQGPQFIFQYYEEEERQRGNFPDRFSGHQFPNYSSELNVNALLLGDSALYLCASSQWTGGIVTEAFFGQGTRLTVV.

V and J are TRBV7-9 and TRBJ1-1, with D hard to call. Per germline, CDR1 SEHNR and CDR2 FQNEAQ (reference sequence). The CDR3 length is 14 residues. Trimming shortened V by 5 bases and J by 4 bases, and 14 bases separated the two germline ends. The CDR3 DNA follows: TGTGCCAGCAGCCGCGTCGAGAGAGGCACTGAAGCTTTCTTT. Translating it yields CASSRVERGTEAFF.

This clone was picked up a small number of times. The V gene is TRBV11-2, the J gene TRBJ2-7; tentatively, D is TRBD2 (5 bases). The CDR3 consists of 12 residues. Trimming pared 5 bases from V and 4 bases from J, leaving 9 bases between. Germline CDR1 is SGHAT and CDR2 is FQNNGV. CDR3 DNA sequence: TGTGCCAGCAGCGCCGGGATGTACGAGCAGTACTTC. It is translated as CASSAGMYEQYF.

This clone has just a few counts. This chain connects TRBV18 to TRBJ1-3; no clear D gene. This CDR3 region has 15 residues. V shed 6 bases and J shed 0 bases, with 12 bases lying between them. Germline CDR1 and CDR2: KGHSH and LQKENI. As DNA, the CDR3 is TGTGCCAGCTCTCCTAGTACCAGCTCTGGAAACACCATATATTTT. It is translated as CASSPSTSSGNTIYF.

This chain uses TRBV7-3 with TRBJ2-1, with 7 bases aligning to TRBD2. CDR3 length: 15 amino acids. V shed 0 bases, J shed 8 bases, and the junction held 7 bases outside the gene matches. Germline CDR1 SGHTA, CDR2 FQGTGA. In DNA, the CDR3 is TGTGCCAGCAGCTTAACCGGGACTATTAGCTATGAGCAGTTCTTC. Translation: CASSLTGTISYEQFF. The whole variable domain, filled in from reference TRBV7-3 and TRBJ2-1, reads GAGVSQTPSNKVTEKGKYVELRCDPISGHTALYWYRQSLGQGPEFLIYFQGTGAADDSGLPNDRFFAVRPEGSVSTLKIQRTERGDSAVYLCASSLTGTISYEQFFGPGTRLTVL.

The genes are TRBV29-1 and TRBJ1-2, with D unclear. V lost 4 bases and J lost 6, with 9 bases in between. This CDR3 spans 11 amino acids. Germline lookup yields CDR1 SQVTM and CDR2 ANQGSEA. The CDR3: CSVVSQNGYTF. The CDR3 DNA follows: TGCAGCGTTGTGTCACAGAATGGCTACACCTTC.

In its sample, this clone was seen a few times. The junction shows a germline mismatch at one end, possibly a read error. The chain is built from TRBV9 and TRBJ2-1, with D perhaps matching TRBD1 (6 bases). CDR1 is SGDLS and CDR2 is YYNGEE in the germline V gene. The CDR3 totals 15 residues. CDR3 in amino acids: CASSVQGSSDNEQFF. The CDR3 DNA reads as TGTGCCAGCAGCGTCCAGGGGTCCTCCGACAATGAGCAGTTCTTC.

The J gene is TRBJ2-7, the V gene TRBV6-4, with D unclear. Germline CDR1 MRHNA, CDR2 SNTAGT. V was shortened by 4 bases and J by 9 bases, with 22 bases between the two germline ends. The CDR3 has 15 amino acids. This chain's CDR3 is CASSARPADPRGQYF. The CDR3 DNA is TGTGCCAGCAGTGCCCGCCCGGCGGATCCTCGCGGGCAGTACTTC.

This clone was recorded only once. The chain recombines TRBV11-2 with TRBJ2-7; 10 positions agree with TRBD2. The CDR3 consists of 15 residues. The germline V gene encodes CDR1 SGHAT and CDR2 FQNNGV. The V gene end was trimmed by 5 bases and the J gene end by 1 base; junction bases not matched to a gene: 5. CDR3 sequence: CASSTPLAGSYEQYF. CDR3 bases: TGTGCCAGCAGCACCCCACTAGCGGGGTCCTACGAGCAGTACTTC.

The rearrangement joins TRBV7-2 to TRBJ1-1, with a possible D match to TRBD1 (5 bases). This CDR3 region has 13 residues. Germline-derived CDR1 and CDR2 are SGHTA and FQGNSA. The ends were cut back, 4 bases at V and 4 bases at J, with 10 bases in the middle. CDR3 DNA sequence: TGTGCCAGCAGCTCGTCGGGGGGCACTGAAGCTTTCTTT. It translates to CASSSSGGTEAFF.

The chain links TRBV5-1 to TRBJ2-5; 11 bases align to TRBD2. CDR1 SGHRS and CDR2 YFSETQ come from the germline V gene. With 2 bases clipped from V and 4 bases from J, the junction kept 4 bases outside the gene matches. The CDR3 is 15 residues long. The CDR3 spells CASSFLGLAGETQYF. The CDR3 DNA reads as TGCGCCAGCAGCTTCCTAGGACTAGCGGGAGAGACCCAGTACTTC.

Comments on this clone: It may be a read error: a sequence one base away is much more abundant. The sample contains more than one DNA sequence encoding this CDR3. J is TRBJ1-2 and V is TRBV6-5; 7 nucleotides align to TRBD1. The J segment lost 2 bases and the V segment lost 6 bases, leaving 0 bases of the junction unmatched. The CDR3 is 12 residues long. Germline lookup yields CDR1 MNHEY and CDR2 SVGAGI. Here the CDR3 reads CASRTGNYGYTF. Written as DNA, the CDR3 is TGTGCCAGCAGGACAGGGAACTATGGCTACACCTTC.

As DNA, the CDR3 is TGTGCCAGCACCAAACAGGGATATTATGGCTACACCTTC. It yields the protein CASTKQGYYGYTF. The chain links TRBV12-3 or TRBV12-4 to TRBJ1-2, with D possibly matching TRBD1 (6 bases). The CDR3 runs to 13 residues. Trimming pared 7 bases from V and 5 bases from J, leaving 14 bases between.

The chain employs TRBV19 and TRBJ2-7; perhaps TRBD1 as D (5 bases). The CDR3 runs to 15 residues. The V end was cut by 4 bases, the J end by 4 bases, with 17 bases between. Germline lookup yields CDR1 LNHDA and CDR2 SQIVND (reference sequence). The CDR3 DNA sequence: TGTGCCAGTAGTACACTTAAAGGGGTTCCATACGAGCAGTACTTC. It encodes CASSTLKGVPYEQYF.

V gene TRBV3-1 (or the pseudogene TRBV3-2) combines with J gene TRBJ2-3; D is possibly TRBD2 (6 bases). The CDR3 is 13 residues long. Trimming took off 1 base at V and 13 bases at J, with 15 bases between the two ends. The germline V gene encodes CDR1 LGHDT and CDR2 YNNKEL (reference sequence). This CDR3 is CASSQAGTRMEYF. CDR3 nucleotide sequence: TGTGCCAGCAGCCAAGCCGGGACTCGGATGGAGTATTTT.

V usage is TRBV6-5 and J usage is TRBJ1-4; 8 bases are shared with TRBD1. This CDR3 region has 15 residues. The junction had 7 bases not matched to a gene; V was cut back by 6 bases and J by 4 bases. Looked up from germline, CDR1 is MNHEY and CDR2 is SVGAGI. CDR3 sequence: CASRTGQAINEKLFF. The CDR3 nucleotides read TGTGCCAGCAGAACGGGACAGGCGATTAATGAAAAACTGTTTTTT.

The chain links TRBV16 to TRBJ1-4; 7 nucleotides agree with TRBD1. After removal of 8 bases from V and 4 bases from J, the junction contained 7 bases not matched to a gene. CDR1 and CDR2 from the germline V gene are KGHSY and FQNENV. This CDR3 contains 14 residues. CDR3 coding DNA: TGTGCCAGCGCCCCGGGACAGAGTAATGAAAAACTGTTTTTT. Translated, it gives CASAPGQSNEKLFF.

The CDR3 loop is CASRSTGVNSPLHF. CDR3 DNA: TGTGCCAGCAGAAGTACAGGAGTTAATTCACCCCTCCACTTT. This rearrangement joins TRBV3-1 (or the pseudogene TRBV3-2) to TRBJ1-6; weak D call: TRBD1 (5 bases). The germline V gene has CDR1 LGHDT and CDR2 YNNKEL (reference sequence). The V and J ends lost 6 bases and 6 bases respectively, with 12 bases between them. The CDR3 is 14 amino acids.

The V and J genes are TRBV5-1 and TRBJ2-2; no definite D call. Germline V gene data show CDR1 as SGHRS and CDR2 as YFSETQ. The V gene lost 5 bases and the J gene lost 6 bases, with 11 bases spanning the gap. The CDR3 runs to 13 residues. The CDR3 DNA sequence: TGCGCCAGCAGTAAACAGTACGCCGGGGAGCTGTTTTTT. Protein product: CASSKQYAGELFF.

This chain connects TRBV11-2 to TRBJ2-3, with 15 bases fitting TRBD2. V shed 0 bases, J shed 0 bases, and the junction held 4 bases outside the gene matches. The length of the CDR3 is 19 residues. The germline CDR1 and CDR2 sequences are SGHAT and FQNNGV. CDR3 loop: CASSLEWTSGRASTDTQYF. DNA for the CDR3: TGTGCCAGCAGCTTAGAGTGGACTAGCGGGAGGGCCAGCACAGATACGCAGTATTTT.

This sequence joins TRBV20-1 and TRBJ2-5; possible D gene TRBD2, 6 bases. Trimming left V 3 bases short and J 2 bases short, with 13 bases between. CDR3 length: 14 residues. Germline CDR1 and CDR2: DFQATT and SNEGSKA (reference sequence). CDR3 nucleotides: TGCAGTGCTAGTGTAGCGGAACTTCAAGAGACCCAGTACTTC. It yields the protein CSASVAELQETQYF.

The chain joins TRBV24-1 to TRBJ1-2, with 8 positions matching TRBD1. Unmatched junction bases numbered 4, after V lost 3 bases and J lost 5 bases. Germline V gene lookup returns CDR1 KGHDR and CDR2 SFDVKD. This CDR3 is 14 amino acids long. The chain's CDR3 is CATSDEGTGYGYTF. As DNA, the CDR3 is TGTGCCACCAGTGATGAAGGGACAGGTTATGGCTACACCTTC.